A selection of T cell receptor beta chains follows, all from one sample in a study of T-cell memory formation after mild COVID-19. MiXCR, applied by TCRdb to the 5' RACE reads, yields one record per CDR3 protein. The sample yields fewer than 200,000 distinct CDR3 sequences, over 20% seen once. Sequencing input: PBMCs or a T cell subset sorted from them (not recorded which). All receptors come from an adult woman who had mild COVID-19 (a few samples of this study predate the infection). Cell type and time point are not known. The CDR3 runs from the conserved cysteine through the conserved F or W. A D gene is named only where the DNA matches it firmly. Expanded clones are given a class, and other clones once, few, many or no size at all.

clone_size j_call d_call v_call cdr3_aa cdr3_nt
. TRBJ2-7 . TRBV30 CAWSGSMRRPYEQYF TGTGCCTGGAGTGGCTCTATGCGGAGACCCTACGAGCAGTACTTC
. TRBJ1-1 TRBD1 TRBV5-1 CASSLVPTGGLLNTEAFF TGCGCCAGCAGCTTAGTCCCGACAGGGGGCCTCTTGAACACTGAAGCTTTCTTT
. TRBJ2-1 . TRBV6-1 CASSARQFAHEQFF TGTGCCAGCAGTGCCCGACAGTTTGCTCATGAGCAGTTCTTC
few TRBJ2-1 . TRBV12-3/TRBV12-4 CASSPDFNEQFF TGTGCCAGCAGCCCGGACTTCAATGAGCAGTTCTTC
few TRBJ2-7 . TRBV7-6 CASSGVAREQYF TGTGCCAGCAGTGGGGTAGCCCGCGAGCAGTACTTC
. TRBJ1-1 . TRBV4-1 CAISQVQGPSTEAFF TGCGCCATCAGCCAAGTGCAGGGTCCGAGCACTGAAGCTTTCTTT
. TRBJ2-7 . TRBV4-1 CASSQDPTPGYEQYF TGCGCCAGCAGCCAAGACCCGACCCCGGGTTACGAGCAGTACTTC
. TRBJ2-1 TRBD2 TRBV29-1 CSVEERRGGSYNEQFF TGCAGCGTTGAAGAAAGGCGGGGGGGCTCCTACAATGAGCAGTTCTTC
few TRBJ2-6 . TRBV24-1 CATSVGGGSGANVLTF TGTGCCACCAGTGTAGGAGGGGGCTCTGGGGCCAACGTCCTGACTTTC
. TRBJ2-7 . TRBV30 CAWSVATSYEQYF TGTGCCTGGAGTGTAGCGACCTCCTACGAGCAGTACTTC
. TRBJ2-3 . TRBV6-5 CASSSHQGSRTDTQYF TGTGCCAGCAGCTCCCACCAGGGGTCCCGCACAGATACGCAGTATTTT
few TRBJ2-1 TRBD2 TRBV13 CASRGDEQFF TGTGCCAGCCGGGGGGATGAGCAGTTCTTC
few TRBJ1-1 TRBD1 TRBV3-1 CASSQRTGGFTEAFF TGTGCCAGCAGCCAACGGACAGGGGGGTTCACTGAAGCTTTCTTT
few TRBJ2-7 . TRBV6-1 CASSAGLVPYEQYF TGTGCCAGCAGTGCAGGACTGGTACCCTACGAGCAGTACTTC
. TRBJ1-6 . TRBV7-9 CASSFTGLRDSPLHF TGTGCCAGCAGCTTTACGGGTCTCCGAGATTCACCCCTCCACTTT
. TRBJ1-1 . TRBV12-3/TRBV12-4 CASSPDGGMTEAFF TGTGCCAGCAGCCCCGATGGGGGAATGACTGAAGCTTTCTTT
few TRBJ1-1 TRBD1 TRBV7-9 CASSPRQGFTEAFF TGTGCCAGCAGCCCCCGACAGGGGTTCACTGAAGCTTTCTTT
. TRBJ2-5 TRBD1 TRBV28 CASSRRTGLVKTQYF TGTGCCAGCAGTAGAAGGACAGGGCTTGTGAAGACCCAGTACTTC
. TRBJ1-4 . TRBV24-1 CATSEGEKLFF TGTGCCACCAGTGAGGGAGAAAAACTGTTTTTT
. TRBJ1-1 TRBD1 TRBV13 CASSLAGQGPEAFF TGTGCCAGCAGCTTAGCCGGACAGGGGCCTGAAGCTTTCTTT
. TRBJ2-3 . TRBV4-1 CASSQALRSTDTQYF TGCGCCAGCAGCCAAGCCCTTCGTAGCACAGATACGCAGTATTTT
few TRBJ2-1 TRBD2 TRBV12-3/TRBV12-4 CASSQIAGPSSYNEQFF TGTGCCAGCAGCCAGATAGCGGGGCCCAGCTCCTACAATGAGCAGTTCTTC
. TRBJ1-2 . TRBV30 CAGGLGRGYTF TGTGCCGGCGGTTTGGGGCGCGGCTACACCTTC
. TRBJ2-7 TRBD2 TRBV29-1 CSVRTSGATHRYEQYF TGCAGCGTGCGCACTAGCGGGGCCACACACCGCTACGAGCAGTACTTC
. TRBJ2-5 TRBD2 TRBV7-9 CASSPHPGVLAGKQETQYF TGTGCCAGCAGCCCGCACCCAGGGGTCCTAGCGGGGAAGCAAGAGACCCAGTACTTC
few TRBJ2-1 TRBD2 TRBV7-2 CASSWPGLEDEQFF TGTGCCAGCAGCTGGCCGGGACTAGAAGACGAGCAGTTCTTC
. TRBJ2-5 . TRBV4-3 CASSQDHTSQETQYF TGCGCCAGCAGCCAAGATCACACCAGTCAAGAGACCCAGTACTTC
. TRBJ2-1 . TRBV2 CASTLPGGGRRGNEQFF TGTGCCAGCACCCTCCCAGGGGGCGGGAGACGTGGCAATGAGCAGTTCTTC
many TRBJ2-3 TRBD1 TRBV5-1 CASSAGQGSFGGPDTQYF TGCGCCAGCAGCGCGGGACAGGGTTCTTTTGGTGGCCCAGATACGCAGTATTTT
. TRBJ1-4 TRBD1 TRBV7-9 CASSPGGQGTEKLFF TGTGCCAGCAGCCCCGGGGGACAGGGGACTGAAAAACTGTTTTTT
. TRBJ2-1 . TRBV9 CASSGSPYNEQFF TGTGCCAGCAGCGGGAGTCCATACAATGAGCAGTTCTTC
. TRBJ2-1 TRBD2 TRBV27 CASSLIAGGPHNEQFF TGTGCCAGCAGTTTAATCGCGGGAGGGCCCCACAATGAGCAGTTCTTC
. TRBJ2-7 . TRBV7-7 CASSLEVGGPEQYF TGTGCCAGCAGCTTAGAGGTCGGGGGCCCCGAGCAGTACTTC
. TRBJ2-3 . TRBV15 CATSRSQGFSTDTQYF TGTGCCACCAGCAGATCTCAGGGATTTAGCACAGATACGCAGTATTTT
few TRBJ2-2 . TRBV7-9 CASTSAQSTGELFF TGTGCCAGCACCTCAGCCCAGTCCACCGGGGAGCTGTTTTTT
. TRBJ2-5 TRBD2 TRBV3-1 CASSQSTSGSSETQYF TGTGCCAGCAGCCAATCGACTAGCGGGAGTTCGGAGACCCAGTACTTC
medium-sized TRBJ1-6 . TRBV5-8 CASSDSNISPDSPLHF TGTGCCAGCAGCGACAGTAATATTTCCCCCGATTCACCCCTCCACTTT
. TRBJ2-5 . TRBV27 CASSLGLRDQETQYF TGTGCCAGCAGTTTAGGGCTCCGGGATCAAGAGACCCAGTACTTC
. TRBJ2-7 TRBD2 TRBV9 CASSVGGTSGYEQYF TGTGCCAGCAGCGTAGGGGGGACTAGCGGCTACGAGCAGTACTTC
few TRBJ2-1 . TRBV29-1 CSVERGADEQFF TGCAGCGTTGAACGTGGGGCGGATGAGCAGTTCTTC
few TRBJ2-5 TRBD2 TRBV12-3/TRBV12-4 CASTPHGLAEETQYF TGTGCCAGCACCCCACACGGACTAGCCGAAGAGACCCAGTACTTC
many TRBJ2-3 TRBD1 TRBV7-6 CASRDSYTDTQYF TGTGCCAGCCGGGACAGCTACACAGATACGCAGTATTTT
few TRBJ2-7 TRBD2 TRBV27 CASRRDYSYEQYF TGTGCCAGCCGAAGGGACTACTCCTACGAGCAGTACTTC
few TRBJ1-2 TRBD1 TRBV20-1 CSARDRNRGLSGYTF TGCAGTGCTAGAGATCGCAACAGGGGGCTAAGTGGCTACACCTTC
. TRBJ2-7 . TRBV5-6 CASRSDSAEGYEQYF TGTGCCAGCAGATCGGACAGCGCTGAGGGCTACGAGCAGTACTTC
few TRBJ1-2 . TRBV19 CASSSGYYFSIYGYTF TGTGCCAGCAGTTCGGGCTACTATTTTAGTATCTATGGCTACACCTTC
once TRBJ2-1 . TRBV4-1 CASSEAGWERGEQFF TGCGCCAGCAGCGAAGCAGGATGGGAGAGAGGTGAGCAGTTCTTC
. TRBJ2-6 . TRBV12-3/TRBV12-4 CASSQGGANVLTF TGTGCCAGCAGCCAAGGCGGGGCCAACGTCCTGACTTTC
few TRBJ2-5 . TRBV15 CATSNPGETQYF TGTGCCACCAGCAACCCCGGTGAGACCCAGTACTTC
. TRBJ2-2 TRBD2 TRBV5-1 CASSPGLAGPNTGELFF TGCGCCAGCAGCCCTGGACTAGCGGGACCGAACACCGGGGAGCTGTTTTTT
few TRBJ2-2 . TRBV12-3/TRBV12-4 CATWGIAGELFF TGTGCCACCTGGGGAATCGCCGGGGAGCTGTTTTTT
few TRBJ2-1 . TRBV7-3 CASSLQGSNNEQFF TGTGCCAGCAGCTTGCAGGGGTCCAACAATGAGCAGTTCTTC
few TRBJ2-7 . TRBV6-5 CASRPGGFSNEQYF TGTGCCAGCAGACCCGGGGGTTTTTCGAACGAGCAGTACTTC